Each of the 9 T cell receptor beta chains below was sequenced from the same sample in a study of identical twins. Via MiXCR, TCRdb re-called the 5' RACE reads, giving one row per CDR3 protein. The repertoire holds 420,000 or so distinct CDR3 sequences, with under 20% as singletons. The sequenced material came from naive T cells sorted from blood. The receptors derive from a man aged 45 to 65 in good health.

This clonotype was observed at least ten times. The V gene is TRBV11-2, the J gene TRBJ2-1, with TRBD2 matching over 7 bases. Trimming at V came to 0 bases and at J to 3 bases, leaving 5 bases not matched to a gene. Germline V lookup: CDR1 SGHAT, CDR2 FQNNGV. This CDR3 contains 16 residues. CDR3 nucleotides: TGTGCCAGCAGCTTAGATCGGGACTACTACTACAATGAGCAGTTCTTC. Its translation is CASSLDRDYYYNEQFF.

The chain links TRBV5-1 to TRBJ2-5; 12 bases fit TRBD2. J was trimmed by 5 bases and V by 3 bases; bases with no gene match: 11. The CDR3 totals 17 residues. Germline V gives CDR1 SGHRS, CDR2 YFSETQ. This CDR3 reads CASSSASGGAFRETQYF. As DNA, the CDR3 is TGCGCCAGCAGCTCCGCTAGCGGGGGGGCATTCCGGGAGACCCAGTACTTC.

This clonotype was counted a few times. The chain uses TRBV5-1 and TRBJ2-3; tentative D call: TRBD2 (6 bases). The CDR3 is 15 residues long. CDR1 SGHRS and CDR2 YFSETQ come from the germline V gene. Trimming removed 4 bases from V and 2 bases from J, with 14 bases in between. CDR3: CASSHSGPDTDTQYF. CDR3 in DNA: TGCGCCAGCAGCCATAGCGGCCCAGACACAGATACGCAGTATTTT.

The gene calls are TRBV27 and TRBJ2-7; 7 nucleotides line up with TRBD2. This CDR3 region has 13 residues. Germline values: CDR1 MNHEY, CDR2 SMNVEV (reference sequence). Trimming took 5 bases from V and 6 from J; bases not matched to a gene: 7. This CDR3 is CASSGGGRREQYF. Written as DNA, the CDR3 is TGTGCCAGCAGTGGGGGGGGTCGGCGCGAGCAGTACTTC.

This clonotype occurred a few times. V usage is TRBV24-1 and J usage is TRBJ2-1; D remains ambiguous. Looked up from germline, CDR1 is KGHDR and CDR2 is SFDVKD. The CDR3 length is 13 residues. The V gene lost 10 bases and the J gene lost 4 bases, with 13 bases spanning the gap. The CDR3 protein is CATRKDVYNEQFF. For the CDR3, the DNA is TGTGCCACGAGAAAGGACGTTTACAATGAGCAGTTCTTC.

The sample holds many counts of this clonotype. The chain links TRBV10-3 to TRBJ1-2, with 11 bases fitting TRBD1. The V and J ends lost 0 bases and 7 bases, in that order; junction bases with no gene match: 4. This CDR3 has 15 amino acids. CDR1 ENHRY and CDR2 SYGVKD come from the germline V gene. The CDR3 reads CAISESGQGAAGYTF. The DNA for the CDR3 is TGTGCCATCAGTGAGTCAGGACAGGGGGCAGCTGGCTACACCTTC.

This sequence joins TRBV19 and TRBJ2-1; TRBD2 aligns across 16 bases. Germline V gene data show CDR1 as LNHDA and CDR2 as SQIVND (reference sequence). The junction had 3 bases not matched to a gene; V was cut back by 3 bases and J by 1 base. CDR3 length: 18 residues. Here the CDR3 reads CASSMGTSGRVSYNEQFF. In nucleotides, the CDR3 is TGTGCCAGTAGTATGGGGACTAGCGGGAGGGTTTCCTACAATGAGCAGTTCTTC.

The sample holds a few counts of this clonotype. This chain connects TRBV6-5 to TRBJ2-1, with D hard to call. The CDR3 is 15 amino acids. Trimming cost V 0 bases and J 3 bases, with 9 bases left between them. Looked up from germline, CDR1 is MNHEY and CDR2 is SVGAGI. Written as DNA, the CDR3 is TGTGCCAGCAGTTACTCCGGGCAAATCTACAATGAGCAGTTCTTC. Encoded protein: CASSYSGQIYNEQFF.

The chain carries TRBV28 and TRBJ2-3, with 8 nucleotides matching TRBD1. Germline V gene data show CDR1 as MDHEN and CDR2 as SYDVKM. The V and J ends lost 4 bases and 8 bases, in that order; junction bases with no gene match: 14. The CDR3 contains 16 residues. Here the CDR3 reads CASSSPSTGAKGTQYF. The CDR3, as DNA: TGTGCCAGCAGTTCACCCTCGACAGGGGCGAAGGGTACGCAGTATTTT.